These T cell receptor beta chains were read from a single sample in a study of cytomegalovirus exposure and HLA in healthy donors. Using immunoSEQ multiplex PCR, the repertoire was profiled, and TCRdb retains in-frame clones only, with some absent. The data contain about 150,000 clones, approximately 80% of them singletons. The sequenced sample was PBMCs. The source of these receptors is a man aged 35-49 years in good health and CMV-seropositive. The CDR3 runs from the conserved cysteine through the conserved F or W. D genes are given only for firm matches. Size values are once, few and many counts, or a class for expanded clones, and some rows have none.

J	D	length	size	V	DNA	CDR3
TRBJ2-4	-	12	-	TRBV30	TGTGCCTGGAGTGTACACACGGGGGTGGTTCGCTTC	CAWSVHTGVVRF
TRBJ2-7	TRBD1	15	few	TRBV15	TGTGCCACCAGCAAAGGGACAGGGGTTTTCTACGAGCAGTACTTC	CATSKGTGVFYEQYF
TRBJ1-2	TRBD1	19	-	TRBV5-1	TGCGCCAGCAGCTTGGTCCCGAGCTTTTGGCAAACAGGGGAGGATGGCTACACCTTC	CASSLVPSFWQTGEDGYTF
TRBJ2-7	-	15	-	TRBV6-1	TGTGCCAGCAGTGAAGCGGGCGGACAGACCTACGAGCAGTACTTC	CASSEAGGQTYEQYF
TRBJ1-1	TRBD1	15	-	TRBV7-9	TGTTCCAGCAGCTTAAAGTCCGGGACAGGGGCTGAAGCTTTCTTT	CSSSLKSGTGAEAFF
TRBJ2-1	-	14	-	TRBV7-3	TGTGCCAGCAGCTTCACAGGTTCGAGCTACGAGCAGTTCTTC	CASSFTGSSYEQFF
TRBJ2-3	-	16	-	TRBV5-1	TGCGCCAGCAGCTTACCCGGCGCTAGCGGCACAGATACGCAGTATTTT	CASSLPGASGTDTQYF
TRBJ2-5	TRBD1	13	once	TRBV7-3	TGTGCCAGCAGCCGCGGACAGGAAGAGACCCAGTACTTC	CASSRGQEETQYF
TRBJ1-2	-	14	few	TRBV6-5	TGTGCCAGCAGGGCCGCAGAGGCAAACTATGGCTACACCTTC	CASRAAEANYGYTF
TRBJ2-1	TRBD2	15	-	TRBV4-3	TGCGCCAGCAGCCAAGAAGGGCTAGCGGACGCTGAGCAGTTCTTC	CASSQEGLADAEQFF
TRBJ2-7	TRBD2	19	once	TRBV7-9	TGTGCCAGCAGCTCTCTCTCCGGGACTAGCGGGAGTATGAAGTACGAGCAGTACTTC	CASSSLSGTSGSMKYEQYF
TRBJ1-1	TRBD1	10	-	TRBV29-1	TGCAGCGCCGGACAGGAAGAAGCTTTCTTT	CSAGQEEAFF
TRBJ2-3	TRBD2	15	-	TRBV5-6	TGTGCCAGCAGCTACGTGACTAGCGGCACAGATACGCAGTATTTT	CASSYVTSGTDTQYF
TRBJ1-2	TRBD1	15	few	TRBV2	TGTGCCAGCAGTGGCAGGGGGCCTATTGCCTATGGCTACACCTTC	CASSGRGPIAYGYTF
TRBJ2-1	TRBD1	16	few	TRBV4-3	TGCGCCAGCAGCCAGGCCACGGGACAGGGCGGCAATGAGCAGTTCTTC	CASSQATGQGGNEQFF
TRBJ2-4	-	14	-	TRBV12-2	TGTGCAAGTCGCTTTAGTGGGGCCAAAAACAGTCAGTACTTC	CASRFSGAKNSQYF
TRBJ2-3	-	15	-	TRBV6-1	TGTGCCAGCAGTGGCAATTGGGCCGGTACAGATACGCAGTATTTT	CASSGNWAGTDTQYF
TRBJ2-6	-	18	few	TRBV7-9	TGTGCCAGCAGCCGCCCCGAGGGTGGGGTGACGGGGGCCAACGTCCTGACTTTC	CASSRPEGGVTGANVLTF
TRBJ1-1	-	15	-	TRBV7-9	TGTGCCAGCAGCGCCTCGGGGGGGGCGAACACTGAAGCTTTCTTT	CASSASGGANTEAFF
TRBJ1-2	-	14	-	TRBV4-1	TGCGCCAGCAGCCAAGATCCAGGTAACTATGGCTACACCTTC	CASSQDPGNYGYTF
TRBJ2-7	TRBD1	13	-	TRBV27	TGTGCCTCCGGGACAGTGAGCTCCTACGAGCAGTACTTC	CASGTVSSYEQYF
TRBJ2-3	TRBD2	16	-	TRBV7-2	TGTGCCAGCAGCAAACTAGCGGGCACAATCACAGATACGCAGTATTTT	CASSKLAGTITDTQYF
TRBJ1-1	-	14	-	TRBV4-1	TGCGCCAGCAGCCAATTGGAGACAGACACTGAAGCTTTCTTT	CASSQLETDTEAFF
TRBJ1-6	TRBD1	15	-	TRBV27	TGTGCCAGCGGTTTCCCCCGGGACAGATATTCACCCCTCCACTTT	CASGFPRDRYSPLHF
TRBJ2-5	TRBD1	16	-	TRBV14	TGTGCCAGCAGCCAAGTGTACAGGGGGCGAAAAGAGACCCAGTACTTC	CASSQVYRGRKETQYF
TRBJ2-7	-	13	-	TRBV5-6	TGTGCCAGCAGCTACCCGGACAGTTACGAGCAGTACTTC	CASSYPDSYEQYF
TRBJ1-4	TRBD1	16	-	TRBV7-9	TGTTCCAGCAGCTTTACGATGGGACAGGTCTACGAAAAACTGTTTTTT	CSSSFTMGQVYEKLFF
TRBJ2-5	-	13	-	TRBV7-8	TGTGCCAGCAGCGAGACAGGAGCAGAGACCCAGTACTTC	CASSETGAETQYF
TRBJ2-7	-	16	-	TRBV5-6	TGTGCCAGCAGCGTTCTGTGGACAGACATTTCCTACGAGCAGTACTTC	CASSVLWTDISYEQYF
TRBJ2-1	-	11	-	TRBV7-2	TGTGCCAGCAGCTTAGTCCTGAGACAGTTCTTC	CASSLVLRQFF
TRBJ1-5	-	17	-	TRBV11-1	TGTGCCAGCTCCGGACAGCCAGCGATCTATAGCAATCAGCCCCAGCATTTT	CASSGQPAIYSNQPQHF
TRBJ2-1	-	14	-	TRBV9	TGTGCCAGCAGCGTAGCGGGAATGAACAATGAGCAGTTCTTC	CASSVAGMNNEQFF
TRBJ2-5	-	16	once	TRBV7-9	TGTGCCAGCAGCTTAGTAGCGGTCGGGCCGGCGGAGACCCAGTACTTC	CASSLVAVGPAETQYF
TRBJ2-5	-	13	-	TRBV5-5	TGTGCCAGCAGCCCCCGGGAGATAGAGACCCAGTACTTC	CASSPREIETQYF
TRBJ2-7	TRBD1	14	-	TRBV5-1	TGCGCCAGCAGCCCGAGGACAGGGTCCTACGAGCAGTACTTC	CASSPRTGSYEQYF
TRBJ2-3	-	11	-	TRBV20-1	TGCAGTGCCCTAGGGAGAGATACGCAGTATTTT	CSALGRDTQYF
TRBJ2-4	TRBD2	20	few	TRBV28	TGTGCCAGCAGTTACCTCCTGGGGACTAGCGGGAGACCCTCCGACGCCATTCAGTACTTC	CASSYLLGTSGRPSDAIQYF
TRBJ1-6	-	15	-	TRBV11-2	TGTGCCAGCAGCTTAGAAGTCAGGGTATCTTCACCCCTCCACTTT	CASSLEVRVSSPLHF
TRBJ2-7	TRBD1	16	-	TRBV7-2	TGTGCCAGCAGCCTAACCGGGACAGGGATCGCCTACGAGCAGTACTTC	CASSLTGTGIAYEQYF
TRBJ2-7	TRBD1	18	-	TRBV2	TGTGCCAGCAGCAAGGGCGCGACAGGGTTTTTAGTCTACCACGAGCAGTACTTC	CASSKGATGFLVYHEQYF
TRBJ2-5	TRBD1	14	-	TRBV25-1	TGTGCCAGCAGTATCACAGGGGGCGGGGAGACCCAGTACTTC	CASSITGGGETQYF
TRBJ1-1	-	11	-	TRBV19	TGTGCCAGTAGGAACAGGGCCGAAGCTTTCTTT	CASRNRAEAFF
TRBJ1-5	-	13	few	TRBV7-2	TGTGCCAGCAGCTTCGCGCAGGATCAGCCCCAGCATTTT	CASSFAQDQPQHF
TRBJ2-5	-	14	-	TRBV9	TGTGCCAGCAGCGTAACGGGGGACCAAGAGACCCAGTACTTC	CASSVTGDQETQYF
TRBJ2-7	TRBD1	18	-	TRBV5-1	TGCGCCAGCAGTTCCAGTGACCCCGGGACAGGGGACTCCTACGAGCAGTACTTC	CASSSSDPGTGDSYEQYF
TRBJ1-1	TRBD1	14	-	TRBV28	TGTGCCAGTAAAGGACAGGGCATGAACACTGAAGCTTTCTTT	CASKGQGMNTEAFF
TRBJ1-4	TRBD1	15	few	TRBV9	TGTGCCAGCAGCGTAGGACAGGGGTTTAATGAAAAACTGTTTTTT	CASSVGQGFNEKLFF
TRBJ2-1	TRBD2	15	-	TRBV7-9	TGTGCCAGCAGCCCTAGCGGGAGATCCTACAATGAGCAGTTCTTC	CASSPSGRSYNEQFF
TRBJ1-4	-	14	-	TRBV30	TGTGCCTGGAGTCCTGGGGGGGCAAGTGAAAAACTGTTTTTT	CAWSPGGASEKLFF
TRBJ2-7	TRBD2	12	-	TRBV7-2	TGTGCCAGCAGACGGGAGGGCCACGAGCAGTACTTC	CASRREGHEQYF
TRBJ2-4	-	14	-	TRBV7-2	TGTGCCAGCAGCTTAGGCGGCGGGAAAAACATTCAGTACTTC	CASSLGGGKNIQYF